This T cell receptor (beta chain) appears in the sequencing data of a study of blood T cells in healthy people across ages. V gave up 2 bases and J gave up 2 bases, with 8 bases separating them. The CDR3 totals 14 residues. The germline CDR1 and CDR2 sequences are MNHEY and SVGEGT. With a J-beta primer mix and a sample-barcoded 5' primer, a second PCR ran about 7 to 12 cycles. Every molecule of cDNA carried a tag from a template-switch adaptor with 12 random nucleotides. TCRdb fed the 5' RACE reads into MiXCR, producing one record per CDR3 protein. Of about 640,000 distinct CDR3 sequences listed, 58% are singletons. Study-level results: Per million T cells, TCR beta diversity dropped about linearly as age rose. A conclusive naive versus antigen-experienced comparison was prevented by the unsorted PBMCs.

In regard to this clonotype: Its antigen is not identified.

The sample comprised blood. The sequence derives from a man aged 60 to 69 in good health. This rearrangement joins TRBV6-2 or TRBV6-3 to TRBJ2-3; D unclear. The DNA for the CDR3 is TGTGCCAGCAGTTACGGGTCGATCACAGATACGCAGTATTTT. Its translation is CASSYGSITDTQYF.